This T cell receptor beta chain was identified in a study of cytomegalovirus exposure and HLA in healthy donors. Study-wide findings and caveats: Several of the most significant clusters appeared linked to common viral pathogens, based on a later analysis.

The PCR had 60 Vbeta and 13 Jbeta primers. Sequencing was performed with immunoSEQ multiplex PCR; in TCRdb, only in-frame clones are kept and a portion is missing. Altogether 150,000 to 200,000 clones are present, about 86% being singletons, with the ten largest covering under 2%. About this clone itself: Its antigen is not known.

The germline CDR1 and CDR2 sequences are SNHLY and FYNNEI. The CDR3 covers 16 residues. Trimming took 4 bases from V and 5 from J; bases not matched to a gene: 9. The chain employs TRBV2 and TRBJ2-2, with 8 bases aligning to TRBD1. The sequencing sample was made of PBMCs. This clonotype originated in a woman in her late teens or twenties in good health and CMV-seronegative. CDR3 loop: CASSGRGRGRTGELFF. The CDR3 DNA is TGTGCCAGCAGTGGCCGAGGCAGGGGGCGGACCGGGGAGCTGTTTTTT.